Listed here are 8 T cell receptor beta chains from one sample, sequenced in a study of identical twins (dated by TCRdb to 2016 to 2017). To prepare the library, 5' RACE was applied. Sequencing was carried out with an Illumina HiSeq 2000. Through fastp at Q25 and MiXCR, TCRdb rebuilt clones from the public reads, retaining in-frame beta chains. Every entry covers one CDR3 protein and lists the most common genes and DNA from its rows. Within this sample are 600,000 to 850,000 distinct CDR3 sequences, with over 15% of them counted one time only. The ten largest clones represent roughly 14% of the sample. These same data were also listed under a study on T cells expressing NK-cell markers.

The sample was PBMCs. These receptors all come from a woman between 18 and 29 years old in good health.

There are a few counts of this clonotype. This rearrangement joins TRBV13 to TRBJ1-2; D may be TRBD1 (5 bases). Germline V gene data show CDR1 as PRHDT and CDR2 as FYEKMQ (reference sequence). Trimming shortened V by 4 bases and J by 6 bases, and 12 bases separated the two germline ends. This CDR3 contains 13 residues. Here the CDR3 reads CASSSQGGNGYTF. CDR3 bases: TGTGCCAGCAGCTCCCAGGGTGGTAATGGCTACACCTTC.

This rearrangement joins TRBV5-1 to TRBJ2-1; D remains unclear. The germline V and J ends were trimmed by 6 bases and 0 bases, with 10 bases remaining between them. Germline-derived CDR1 and CDR2 are SGHRS and YFSETQ. The CDR3 contains 14 residues. This chain's CDR3 is CASKFSSSYNEQFF. In nucleotides, the CDR3 is TGCGCCAGCAAGTTCTCTAGCTCCTACAATGAGCAGTTCTTC. Filled out from reference TRBV5-1 and TRBJ2-1, the complete variable domain reads KAGVTQTPRYLIKTRGQQVTLSCSPISGHRSVSWYQQTPGQGLQFLFEYFSETQRNKGNFPGRFSGRQFSNSRSEMNVSTLELGDSALYLCASKFSSSYNEQFFGPGTRLTVL.

This chain links TRBV12-3 or TRBV12-4 with TRBJ1-2, with D tentatively TRBD1 (6 bases). With 10 bases removed from V and 6 bases from J, the gap between germline ends came to 15 bases. This CDR3 has 12 amino acids. CDR3 DNA: TGTGCCACCACTACCGGACAGCATGGCTACACCTTC. It encodes CATTTGQHGYTF.

The chain employs TRBV3-1 and TRBJ2-2; TRBD1 agrees at 7 bases. Germline V gives CDR1 LGHDT, CDR2 YNNKEL (reference sequence). V gave up 1 base and J gave up 5 bases; unmatched junction bases: 4. The CDR3 runs to 15 residues. This CDR3 is CASSQVQGRTGELFF. The CDR3 DNA reads as TGTGCCAGCAGCCAAGTACAGGGGAGAACCGGGGAGCTGTTTTTT. Combining the CDR3 with reference TRBV3-1 and TRBJ2-2 gives the whole variable domain DTAVSQTPKYLVTQMGNDKSIKCEQNLGHDTMYWYKQDSKKFLKIMFSYNNKELIINETVPNRFSPKSPDKAHLNLHINSLELGDSAVYFCASSQVQGRTGELFFGEGSRLTVL.

The chain has TRBV6-5 and TRBJ2-1; 8 bases line up with TRBD2. The germline gives CDR1 MNHEY, CDR2 SVGAGI. The V gene end was trimmed by 4 bases and the J gene end by 7 bases; junction bases not matched to a gene: 12. CDR3 length: 16 amino acids. CDR3 sequence (DNA): TGTGCCAGCAGTTCGATCTCGGGGACTAGGGGTAATGAGCAGTTCTTC. It translates to CASSSISGTRGNEQFF.

The chain couples TRBV20-1 to TRBJ2-3, with D perhaps being TRBD1 or TRBD2 (5 bases each). Germline values: CDR1 DFQATT, CDR2 SNEGSKA (reference sequence). There are 13 residues in the CDR3. V lost 3 bases, J lost 2 bases, and 9 bases lay in between. CDR3 region: CSASDGTTDTQYF. Here the CDR3 DNA reads TGCAGTGCTAGCGATGGGACCACAGATACGCAGTATTTT.

The rearrangement links TRBV6-2 or TRBV6-3 to TRBJ2-7; TRBD1 aligns across 7 bases. The V and J ends lost 3 bases and 3 bases, in that order; junction bases with no gene match: 2. This CDR3 is 13 amino acids long. Germline V gives CDR1 MNHEY, CDR2 SVGEGT. CDR3 bases: TGTGCCAGCAGTTATGGGACAGTCTACGAGCAGTACTTC. This gives the protein CASSYGTVYEQYF.

This clonotype was counted only a few times. The gene calls are TRBV7-9 and TRBJ1-2; TRBD1 agrees at 7 bases. The trim removed 4 bases at V and 8 bases at J, leaving 10 bases unmatched. Germline V gene lookup returns CDR1 SEHNR and CDR2 FQNEAQ (reference sequence). The CDR3 is 14 amino acids. CDR3 nucleotides: TGTGCCAGCAGCTATCCCGACAGGGTTGGAGGCTACACCTTC. As protein: CASSYPDRVGGYTF. Together with reference TRBV7-9 and TRBJ1-2, the CDR3 gives the full variable domain: DTGVSQNPRHKITKRGQNVTFRCDPISEHNRLYWYRQTLGQGPEFLTYFQNEAQLEKSRLLSDRFSAERPKGSFSTLEIQRTEQGDSAMYLCASSYPDRVGGYTFGSGTRLTVV.